One sample yielded the 2 T cell receptor beta chains listed below, sequenced in a study of T cell clonality in common variable immunodeficiency. Clones were read by immunoSEQ multiplex PCR, and TCRdb kept only the in-frame ones, dropping some. This sample comprises 55,000 to 65,000 clones, none seen once only. Sequenced input: peripheral blood mononuclear cells. The receptors here all came from a person aged 18 to 75 in good health.

This clone was detected ten times or more. CDR3 sequence: CASSPPTGGTKTQYF. The part of the CDR3 DNA that was read is TGTGCCAGCAGCCCCCCGACAGGGGGCACGAAGACC. The gene calls are TRBV7-9 and TRBJ2-5; TRBD1 matches 10 bases. Read data end 3 residues before the CDR3 end; the end is taken from the germline J gene. V shed 5 bases, J shed 6 bases, and the junction held 9 bases outside the gene matches. Germline loops: CDR1 SEHNR, CDR2 FQNEAQ (reference sequence). The CDR3 has 15 amino acids.

This clone showed up many times. The sequence runs out 3 residues before the end of the CDR3; the remainder is reconstructed from the germline J gene. This chain links TRBV20-1 with TRBJ1-1; D gene unclear. The CDR3 extends over 14 amino acids. Per the germline V gene, CDR1 is DFQATT and CDR2 is SNEGSKA (reference sequence). V shed 0 bases and J shed 1 base, with 9 bases lying between them. CDR3 region: CSARDVVRNTEAFF. The CDR3 bases that were read are TGCAGTGCTAGAGATGTTGTCCGGAACACTGAA.